These 17 T cell receptor beta chains share one sample of origin, sequenced in a study of shared clonotypes between healthy human individuals. Only in-frame clones appear in the TCRdb table, and some are missing; sequencing was by immunoSEQ multiplex PCR. Of about 1.5 million clones listed, 95% to 99% are singletons. Sequencing input: naive CD4+ T cells sorted from blood. Subset here: CD45RA+ positively selected. The source is a man younger than 45 in good health.

The rearrangement links TRBV6-1 to TRBJ2-5, with TRBD2 matching over 9 bases. This CDR3 region has 13 residues. Germline trimming cut 1 base from V and 13 bases from J; bases unmatched to any gene: 7. In germline, CDR1 is MNHNS, CDR2 SASEGT. CDR3 coding DNA: TGTGCCAGCAGTGAAGACCCCGGGACTAGCCGGTACTTC. Translating gives CASSEDPGTSRYF.

CDR3: CASRGTPYFTDTQYF. CDR3 DNA: TGCGCCAGCCGCGGGACACCCTACTTCACAGATACGCAGTATTTT. The V gene is TRBV5-1, the J gene TRBJ2-3; D tentatively reads TRBD1 or TRBD2 (6 bases each). CDR3 length equals 15 residues. Germline-derived CDR1 and CDR2 are SGHRS and YFSETQ. Trimming pared 7 bases from V and 2 bases from J, leaving 17 bases between.

The chain is built from TRBV13 and TRBJ2-1; 10 positions agree with TRBD2. There are 18 residues in the CDR3. V shed 5 bases and J 4 bases; nucleotides not matched to a gene: 14. From germline, CDR1 is PRHDT and CDR2 FYEKMQ (reference sequence). This CDR3 is CASSPRWTSGSTYNEQFF. Here the CDR3 DNA reads TGTGCCAGCAGCCCCCGGTGGACTAGCGGTTCGACGTACAATGAGCAGTTCTTC.

The rearrangement links TRBV29-1 to TRBJ2-3; D not certain. The V gene lost 0 bases and the J gene lost 4 bases, with 2 bases spanning the gap. The CDR3 has 11 residues. Germline loops: CDR1 SQVTM, CDR2 ANQGSEA. The CDR3 spells CSVEDSDTQYF. The DNA of the CDR3 is TGCAGCGTTGAAGATTCAGATACGCAGTATTTT.

V and J are TRBV9 and TRBJ2-5, with D perhaps given as TRBD1 or TRBD2 (5 bases each). Germline CDR1 is SGDLS and CDR2 is YYNGEE. With 1 base removed from V and 5 bases from J, the gap between germline ends came to 15 bases. This CDR3 region has 15 residues. CDR3 sequence: CASSVRGGVGETQYF. As DNA, the CDR3 is TGTGCCAGCAGCGTACGTGGGGGAGTAGGTGAGACCCAGTACTTC.

The rearrangement links TRBV6-1 to TRBJ1-2; 7 positions match TRBD1. Germline values: CDR1 MNHNS, CDR2 SASEGT. This CDR3 spans 14 amino acids. V lost 0 bases to trimming and J lost 4 bases; unmatched junction nucleotides: 2. CDR3 residues: CASSEAGQAYGYTF. CDR3 nucleotides: TGTGCCAGCAGTGAAGCCGGACAGGCCTATGGCTACACCTTC.

CDR3 protein: CAISASVETQYF. The DNA of the CDR3 is TGTGCCATCAGTGCTTCGGTAGAGACCCAGTACTTC. The chain couples TRBV10-3 to TRBJ2-5, with D uncertain. Looked up from germline, CDR1 is ENHRY and CDR2 is SYGVKD. CDR3 length: 12 residues. Trimming removed 4 bases from V and 4 bases from J, with 7 bases in between.

This clone came up once. V gene TRBV7-3 combines with J gene TRBJ2-7, with D hard to call. V was shortened by 4 bases and J by 3 bases, with 7 bases between the two germline ends. Per the germline V gene, CDR1 is SGHTA and CDR2 is FQGTGA. The CDR3 has 12 residues. The CDR3 loop is CASSSEFYEQYF. CDR3 nucleotide sequence: TGTGCCAGCAGCTCAGAATTCTACGAGCAGTACTTC.

This clone was detected once. This chain uses TRBV28 with TRBJ2-7; no definite D call. This CDR3 has 12 residues. The V end was cut by 1 base, the J end by 5 bases, with 6 bases between. Germline V gene data show CDR1 as MDHEN and CDR2 as SYDVKM. Here the CDR3 reads CASSLSMNEQYF. Here the CDR3 DNA reads TGTGCCAGCAGTTTATCGATGAACGAGCAGTACTTC. Together with reference TRBV28 and TRBJ2-7, the CDR3 gives the full variable domain: DVKVTQSSRYLVKRTGEKVFLECVQDMDHENMFWYRQDPGLGLRLIYFSYDVKMKEKGDIPEGYSVSREKKERFSLILESASTNQTSMYLCASSLSMNEQYFGPGTRLTVT.

Of note for this clone: The sample carries other DNA sequences with the same CDR3. CDR3 region: CASSLDPDTQYF. In DNA form, the CDR3 reads TGCGCCAGCAGCTTGGACCCAGATACGCAGTATTTT. The genes are TRBV5-1 and TRBJ2-3; D remains unclear. V lost 0 bases and J 4 bases, leaving 3 bases between the germline ends. CDR3 length: 12 amino acids. The germline V gene has CDR1 SGHRS and CDR2 YFSETQ.

This chain uses TRBV4-2 with TRBJ1-5, with 7 bases matching TRBD1. CDR1 and CDR2 from the germline V gene are LGHNA and YNFKEQ. V was clipped by 4 bases and J by 15 bases; unmatched bases: 12. This CDR3 comprises 13 residues. The CDR3 loop reads CASSPAITGAPHF. CDR3 nucleotides: TGTGCCAGCAGCCCTGCAATCACAGGGGCGCCGCATTTT.

In this sample, this clone turned up once. This rearrangement joins TRBV25-1 to TRBJ1-5; D ambiguous. V lost 5 bases and J 4 bases, leaving 6 bases between the germline ends. This CDR3 is 12 amino acids long. Germline V gene data show CDR1 as MGHDK and CDR2 as SYGVNS. CDR3 nucleotides: TGTGCCAGCAGTCCGGGGAATCAGCCCCAGCATTTT. Translation: CASSPGNQPQHF.

The chain combines TRBV6-1 with TRBJ2-1, with unresolved D. The V and J ends lost 9 bases and 9 bases respectively, with 21 bases between them. This CDR3 comprises 14 residues. CDR1 and CDR2 from the germline V gene are MNHNS and SASEGT. The CDR3 region is CASALNTRRAEQFF. The CDR3 DNA is TGTGCCAGTGCGTTAAACACGCGACGGGCTGAGCAGTTCTTC.

V usage is TRBV7-8 and J usage is TRBJ1-3, with D unclear. CDR1 and CDR2 from the germline V gene are SGHVS and FQNEAQ. The V end was cut by 5 bases, the J end by 0 bases, with 17 bases between. The CDR3 length is 17 residues. CDR3 loop: CASSQTRAPFSGNTIYF. CDR3 coding DNA: TGTGCCAGCAGCCAGACTCGGGCCCCATTCTCTGGAAACACCATATATTTT.

The chain has TRBV20-1 and TRBJ2-7; possible D gene TRBD2, 5 bases. The V end lost 6 bases, the J end lost 6 bases, and 12 bases lay between the germline ends. The CDR3 spans 11 residues. Germline loops: CDR1 DFQATT, CDR2 SNEGSKA (reference sequence). CDR3 sequence reads: CSAARAGEQYF. The CDR3 nucleotides read TGCAGTGCGGCGAGGGCGGGCGAGCAGTACTTC.

The J gene is TRBJ2-1, the V gene TRBV19; TRBD2 is a possible D gene (6 bases). The V gene lost 3 bases and the J gene lost 5 bases, with 11 bases spanning the gap. CDR1 and CDR2 from the germline V gene are LNHDA and SQIVND (reference sequence). This CDR3 contains 14 residues. The CDR3 DNA follows: TGTGCCAGTAGTATTGTTAGCGGAAACAATGAGCAGTTCTTC. Protein sequence: CASSIVSGNNEQFF.

The genes are TRBV10-3 and TRBJ1-1; 7 bases match TRBD1. V lost 6 bases and J lost 2; bases outside the gene matches: 3. The CDR3 has 13 amino acids. CDR1 is ENHRY and CDR2 is SYGVKD in the germline V gene. CDR3 nucleotide sequence: TGTGCCATCAGGGGGGACAGAAACACTGAAGCTTTCTTT. Protein product: CAIRGDRNTEAFF.